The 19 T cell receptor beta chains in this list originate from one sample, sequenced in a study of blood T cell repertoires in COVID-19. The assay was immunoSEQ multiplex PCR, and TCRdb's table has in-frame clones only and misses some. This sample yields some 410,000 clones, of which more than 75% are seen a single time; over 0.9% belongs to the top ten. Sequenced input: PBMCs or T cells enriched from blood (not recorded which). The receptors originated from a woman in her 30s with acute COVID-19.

This CDR3 is CASSIGSGGGYSTDTQYF. DNA of the CDR3: TGTGCCAGTAGTATTGGGTCGGGGGGTGGGTATAGCACAGATACGCAGTATTTT. This chain joins TRBV19 and TRBJ2-3; 7 positions agree with TRBD2. The CDR3 sequence is 18 residues long. V lost 3 bases, J lost 0 bases, and 12 bases stayed unmatched. Germline V gene sequence: CDR1 LNHDA, CDR2 SQIVND (reference sequence).

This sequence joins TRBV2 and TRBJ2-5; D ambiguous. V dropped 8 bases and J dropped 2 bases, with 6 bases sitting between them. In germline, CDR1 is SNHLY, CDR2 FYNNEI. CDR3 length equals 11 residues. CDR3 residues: CASGLQETQYF. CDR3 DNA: TGTGCCAGCGGCTTGCAAGAGACCCAGTACTTC.

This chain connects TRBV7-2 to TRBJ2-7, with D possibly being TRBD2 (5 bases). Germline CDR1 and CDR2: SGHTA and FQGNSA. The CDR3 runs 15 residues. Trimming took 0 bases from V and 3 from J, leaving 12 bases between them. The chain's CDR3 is CASSLALSAGYEQYF. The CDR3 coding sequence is TGTGCCAGCAGCTTAGCCCTCTCCGCGGGCTACGAGCAGTACTTC.

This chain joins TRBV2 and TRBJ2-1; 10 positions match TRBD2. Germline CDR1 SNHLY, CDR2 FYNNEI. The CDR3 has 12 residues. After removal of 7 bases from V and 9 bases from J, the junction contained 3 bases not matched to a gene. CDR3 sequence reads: CASTSGGGEQFF. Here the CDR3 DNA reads TGTGCCAGCACTAGCGGGGGAGGTGAGCAGTTCTTC.

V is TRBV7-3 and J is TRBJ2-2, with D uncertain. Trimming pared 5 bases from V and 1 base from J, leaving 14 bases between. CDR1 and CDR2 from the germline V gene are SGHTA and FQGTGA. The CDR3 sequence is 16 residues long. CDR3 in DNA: TGTGCCAGCAGCCCCCAAACGGTCGGGAACACCGGGGAGCTGTTTTTT. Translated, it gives CASSPQTVGNTGELFF. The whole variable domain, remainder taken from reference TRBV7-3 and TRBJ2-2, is GAGVSQTPSNKVTEKGKYVELRCDPISGHTALYWYRQSLGQGPEFLIYFQGTGAADDSGLPNDRFFAVRPEGSVSTLKIQRTERGDSAVYLCASSPQTVGNTGELFFGEGSRLTVL.

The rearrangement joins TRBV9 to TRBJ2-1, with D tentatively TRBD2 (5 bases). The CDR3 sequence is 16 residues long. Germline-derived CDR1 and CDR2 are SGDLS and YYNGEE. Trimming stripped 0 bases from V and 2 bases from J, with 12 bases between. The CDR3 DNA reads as TGTGCCAGCAGCGTAGAAAGCGGATCCCCCTACAATGAGCAGTTCTTC. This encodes CASSVESGSPYNEQFF.

The CDR3 reads CASSSRTSGTNTGELFF. CDR3 in DNA: TGTGCCAGCAGCTCCCGGACTAGCGGTACGAACACCGGGGAGCTGTTTTTT. The chain combines TRBV7-9 with TRBJ2-2; 10 nucleotides match TRBD2. The CDR3 loop spans 17 amino acids. Germline trimming cut 4 bases from V and 0 bases from J; bases unmatched to any gene: 5. In germline, CDR1 is SEHNR, CDR2 FQNEAQ (reference sequence).

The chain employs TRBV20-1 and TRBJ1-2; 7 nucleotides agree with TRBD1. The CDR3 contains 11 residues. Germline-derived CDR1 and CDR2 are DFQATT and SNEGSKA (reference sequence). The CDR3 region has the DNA TGCAGCTCGCCGGGACAGCGGGGCTACACCTTC. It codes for CSSPGQRGYTF.

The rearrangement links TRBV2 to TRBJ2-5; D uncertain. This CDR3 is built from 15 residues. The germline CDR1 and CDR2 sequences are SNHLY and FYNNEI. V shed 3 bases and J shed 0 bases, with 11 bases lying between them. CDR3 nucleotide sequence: TGTGCCAGCAGTGACCAGACTGGGTACCAAGAGACCCAGTACTTC. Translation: CASSDQTGYQETQYF.

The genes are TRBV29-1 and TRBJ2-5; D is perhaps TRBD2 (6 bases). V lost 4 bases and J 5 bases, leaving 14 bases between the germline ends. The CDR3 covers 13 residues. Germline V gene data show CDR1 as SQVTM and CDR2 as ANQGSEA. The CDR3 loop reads CSVAGGVGETQYF. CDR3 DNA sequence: TGCAGCGTTGCGGGCGGGGTCGGGGAGACCCAGTACTTC. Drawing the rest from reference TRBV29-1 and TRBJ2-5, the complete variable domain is SAVISQKPSRDICQRGTSLTIQCQVDSQVTMMFWYRQQPGQSLTLIATANQGSEATYESGFVIDKFPISRPNLTFSTLTVSNMSPEDSSIYLCSVAGGVGETQYFGPGTRLLVL.

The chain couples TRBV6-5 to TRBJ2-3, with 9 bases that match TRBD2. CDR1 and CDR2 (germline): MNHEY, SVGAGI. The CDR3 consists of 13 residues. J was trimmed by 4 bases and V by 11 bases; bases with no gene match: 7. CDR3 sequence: CAESGGFSDTQYF. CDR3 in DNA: TGTGCCGAAAGCGGGGGGTTCTCAGATACGCAGTATTTT.

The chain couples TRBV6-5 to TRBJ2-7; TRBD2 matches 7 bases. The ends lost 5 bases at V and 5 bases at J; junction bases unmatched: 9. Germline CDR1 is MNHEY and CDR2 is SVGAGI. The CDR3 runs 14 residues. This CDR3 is CASSPPGGTHEQYF. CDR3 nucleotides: TGTGCCAGCAGTCCCCCGGGGGGTACCCACGAGCAGTACTTC.

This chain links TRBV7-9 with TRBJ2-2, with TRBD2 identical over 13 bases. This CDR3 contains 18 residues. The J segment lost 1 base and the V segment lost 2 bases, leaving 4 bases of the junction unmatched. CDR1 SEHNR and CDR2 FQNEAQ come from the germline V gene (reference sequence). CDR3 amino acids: CASSLPGLAGVNTGELFF. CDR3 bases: TGTGCCAGCAGCTTACCAGGACTAGCGGGGGTGAACACCGGGGAGCTGTTTTTT.

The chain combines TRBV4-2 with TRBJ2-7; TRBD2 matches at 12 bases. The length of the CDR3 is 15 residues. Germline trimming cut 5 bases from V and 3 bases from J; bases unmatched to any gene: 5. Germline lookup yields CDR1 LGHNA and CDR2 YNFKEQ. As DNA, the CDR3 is TGTGCCAGCAGCTCCCGGACTAGCGGGGTCTACGAGCAGTACTTC. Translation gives CASSSRTSGVYEQYF.

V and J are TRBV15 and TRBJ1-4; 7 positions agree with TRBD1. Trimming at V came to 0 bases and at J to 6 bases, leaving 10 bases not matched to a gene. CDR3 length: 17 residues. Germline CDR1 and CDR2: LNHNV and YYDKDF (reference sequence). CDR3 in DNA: TGTGCCACCAGCAGAGATGGGTCGGACAGGCGGGATGAAAAACTGTTTTTT. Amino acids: CATSRDGSDRRDEKLFF.

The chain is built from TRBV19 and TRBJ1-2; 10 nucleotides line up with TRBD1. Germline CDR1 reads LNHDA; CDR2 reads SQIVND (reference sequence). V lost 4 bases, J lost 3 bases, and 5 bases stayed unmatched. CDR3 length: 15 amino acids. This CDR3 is CASSTGGQGYYGYTF. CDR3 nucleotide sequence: TGTGCCAGTAGTACGGGGGGACAGGGGTACTATGGCTACACCTTC. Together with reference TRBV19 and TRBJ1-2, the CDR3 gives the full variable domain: DGGITQSPKYLFRKEGQNVTLSCEQNLNHDAMYWYRQDPGQGLRLIYYSQIVNDFQKGDIAEGYSVSREKKESFPLTVTSAQKNPTAFYLCASSTGGQGYYGYTFGSGTRLTVV.

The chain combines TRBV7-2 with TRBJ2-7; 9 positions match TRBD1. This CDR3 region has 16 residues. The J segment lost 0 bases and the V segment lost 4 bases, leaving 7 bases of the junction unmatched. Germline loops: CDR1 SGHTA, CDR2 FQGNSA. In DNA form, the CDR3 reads TGTGCCAGCAGCTCATCCGGGACAGGGATCTCCTACGAGCAGTACTTC. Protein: CASSSSGTGISYEQYF.

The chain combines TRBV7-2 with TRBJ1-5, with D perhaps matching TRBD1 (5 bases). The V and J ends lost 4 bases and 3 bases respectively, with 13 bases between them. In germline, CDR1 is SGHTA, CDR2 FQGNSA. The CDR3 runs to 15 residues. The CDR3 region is CASSYMGGNNQPQHF. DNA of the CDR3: TGTGCCAGCAGCTACATGGGGGGGAACAATCAGCCCCAGCATTTT.

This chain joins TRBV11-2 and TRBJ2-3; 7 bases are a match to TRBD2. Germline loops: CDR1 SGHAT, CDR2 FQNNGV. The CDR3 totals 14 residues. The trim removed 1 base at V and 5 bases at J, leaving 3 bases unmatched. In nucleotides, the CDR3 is TGTGCCAGCAGCTTAGCGGTAGCGGGAGATACGCAGTATTTT. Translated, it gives CASSLAVAGDTQYF.